Listed below are T cell receptor beta chains from one sample, sequenced in a study of OX40 agonist ivuxolimab in advanced cancers. Sequenced by immunoSEQ multiplex PCR; TCRdb stores in-frame clones only, minus some. The sample has 100,000 or so clones; around 85% are singletons. The sample here was CD4+ or CD8+ T cells sorted from blood, taken in a trial of the OX40 agonist ivuxolimab. The receptors come from an adult with an advanced solid tumor such as melanoma, head and neck, liver or kidney cancer. CDR3s include the opening cysteine and the closing phenylalanine or tryptophan. D genes are given only for firm matches. A clone size is listed for some rows: how often the clone was seen (once, few, many), or a class if it is expanded.

d_call: -; v_call: TRBV30; clone_size: -; j_call: TRBJ2-7; cdr3_nt: TGTGCCTGGAGTACGGGGGATACAGCCTACGAGCAGTACTTC; cdr3_aa: CAWSTGDTAYEQYF
d_call: TRBD2; v_call: TRBV6-5; clone_size: -; j_call: TRBJ2-1; cdr3_nt: TGTGCCAGCAGTTTAGGGACTAGCGCCAATGAGCAGTTCTTC; cdr3_aa: CASSLGTSANEQFF
d_call: TRBD1; v_call: TRBV27; clone_size: once; j_call: TRBJ1-5; cdr3_nt: TGTGCCAGCCCTCACCGGACAGGGTGGGGTCAGCCCCAGCATTTT; cdr3_aa: CASPHRTGWGQPQHF
d_call: -; v_call: TRBV27; clone_size: -; j_call: TRBJ1-2; cdr3_nt: TGTGCCAGCACCCAGTTGGGCAGGGAAAACTATGGCTACACCTTC; cdr3_aa: CASTQLGRENYGYTF
d_call: -; v_call: TRBV6-6; clone_size: -; j_call: TRBJ1-2; cdr3_nt: TGTGCCAGCAGTTCTGCCTCGGACAGAGGCTACACCTTC; cdr3_aa: CASSSASDRGYTF
d_call: -; v_call: TRBV2; clone_size: -; j_call: TRBJ1-4; cdr3_nt: TGTGCCAGCAGCCTCGCAGGGCCTGTACAACTGTTTTTT; cdr3_aa: CASSLAGPVQLFF
d_call: -; v_call: TRBV5-6; clone_size: -; j_call: TRBJ1-1; cdr3_nt: TGTGCCAGCAGCTTAGGGTTAATGAACACTGAAGCTTTCTTT; cdr3_aa: CASSLGLMNTEAFF
d_call: -; v_call: TRBV5-1; clone_size: -; j_call: TRBJ2-7; cdr3_nt: TGCGCCAGCAGCTTTGGAGACAGGGAGGGCGAGCAGTACTTC; cdr3_aa: CASSFGDREGEQYF
d_call: TRBD1; v_call: TRBV15; clone_size: -; j_call: TRBJ1-5; cdr3_nt: TGTGCCACCAGCAGAGAACTCACAGGGGGCGCAGATCAGCCCCAGCATTTT; cdr3_aa: CATSRELTGGADQPQHF
d_call: -; v_call: TRBV4-2; clone_size: -; j_call: TRBJ2-2; cdr3_nt: TGTGCCAGCAGCCAACGCCTGGACCGTCCCCCCGGGGAGCTGTTTTTT; cdr3_aa: CASSQRLDRPPGELFF
d_call: TRBD1; v_call: TRBV4-3; clone_size: -; j_call: TRBJ2-7; cdr3_nt: TGCGCCAGCAGCCAAGATAAGGGGGCAGGGGAGCAGTACTTC; cdr3_aa: CASSQDKGAGEQYF
d_call: TRBD1; v_call: TRBV4-1; clone_size: few; j_call: TRBJ1-2; cdr3_nt: TGCGCCAGCAGCCAGACGACAGGGACTAACTATGGCTACACCTTC; cdr3_aa: CASSQTTGTNYGYTF
d_call: -; v_call: TRBV7-6; clone_size: -; j_call: TRBJ2-1; cdr3_nt: TGTGCCACCGGACCCCTACAGGGTGAGCAGTTCTTC; cdr3_aa: CATGPLQGEQFF
d_call: -; v_call: TRBV7-9; clone_size: -; j_call: TRBJ2-7; cdr3_nt: TGTGCCAGCAGCTTAGAGGGAGGGGGCTACGAGCAGTACTTC; cdr3_aa: CASSLEGGGYEQYF
d_call: -; v_call: TRBV6-1; clone_size: -; j_call: TRBJ1-4; cdr3_nt: TGTGCCAGCAGTGATTATGAGGGGACGAGGAAACTGTTTTTT; cdr3_aa: CASSDYEGTRKLFF
d_call: -; v_call: TRBV18; clone_size: -; j_call: TRBJ1-5; cdr3_nt: TGTGCCAGCTCACAATCCGGACAGAGCAATCAGCCCCAGCATTTT; cdr3_aa: CASSQSGQSNQPQHF
d_call: -; v_call: TRBV6-1; clone_size: once; j_call: TRBJ1-1; cdr3_nt: TGTGCCAGCAGTGAAGACAGTTTCACTGAAGCTTTCTTT; cdr3_aa: CASSEDSFTEAFF
d_call: TRBD1; v_call: TRBV6-6; clone_size: -; j_call: TRBJ1-4; cdr3_nt: TGTGCCAGCAGGCCACAGGGGGCAGATAATGAAAAACTGTTTTTT; cdr3_aa: CASRPQGADNEKLFF
d_call: TRBD2; v_call: TRBV5-1; clone_size: -; j_call: TRBJ2-5; cdr3_nt: TGCGCCAGCAGCTTGTGGGCTAGCGGGGGGGAGACCCAGTACTTC; cdr3_aa: CASSLWASGGETQYF
d_call: -; v_call: TRBV2; clone_size: once; j_call: TRBJ1-5; cdr3_nt: TGTGCCAGCTCAGGGGAGGGCGGCAATCAGCCCCAGCATTTT; cdr3_aa: CASSGEGGNQPQHF
d_call: TRBD1; v_call: TRBV7-3; clone_size: -; j_call: TRBJ2-3; cdr3_nt: TGTGCCAGCAGCAGTAGGTCCCCCCAGGGGGCGGGCACAGATACGCAGTATTTT; cdr3_aa: CASSSRSPQGAGTDTQYF
d_call: -; v_call: TRBV6-5; clone_size: once; j_call: TRBJ1-2; cdr3_nt: TGTGCCAGCAGGGCGGCGAGCCTCTATGGCTACACCTTC; cdr3_aa: CASRAASLYGYTF
d_call: -; v_call: TRBV7-9; clone_size: few; j_call: TRBJ1-1; cdr3_nt: TGTGCCAGCGCGAAGAACACTGAAGCTTTCTTT; cdr3_aa: CASAKNTEAFF
d_call: TRBD1; v_call: TRBV19; clone_size: -; j_call: TRBJ1-2; cdr3_nt: TGTGCCAGTAGGTCGTCGGACAGGGAAAATGGCTACACCTTC; cdr3_aa: CASRSSDRENGYTF
d_call: -; v_call: TRBV19; clone_size: -; j_call: TRBJ2-5; cdr3_nt: TGTGCCAGTAGTACTTCCGGGATCCAAGAGACCCAGTACTTC; cdr3_aa: CASSTSGIQETQYF
d_call: -; v_call: TRBV7-8; clone_size: -; j_call: TRBJ2-2; cdr3_nt: TGTGCCAGCAGCTTTGAGGACATCCAGCAGCTGTTTTTT; cdr3_aa: CASSFEDIQQLFF
d_call: TRBD2; v_call: TRBV5-5; clone_size: -; j_call: TRBJ2-3; cdr3_nt: TGTGCCAGCAGAGCGGGAGTAAGGGGCACAGATACGCAGTATTTT; cdr3_aa: CASRAGVRGTDTQYF
d_call: -; v_call: TRBV7-2; clone_size: -; j_call: TRBJ2-7; cdr3_nt: TGTGCCAGCAGCCCGGGACCTTCCTACGAGCAGTACTTC; cdr3_aa: CASSPGPSYEQYF
d_call: -; v_call: TRBV6-5; clone_size: -; j_call: TRBJ2-7; cdr3_nt: TGTGCCAGCAGTTACCCAGGAAGCGAGCAGTACTTC; cdr3_aa: CASSYPGSEQYF
d_call: -; v_call: TRBV5-1; clone_size: -; j_call: TRBJ2-3; cdr3_nt: TGCGCCAGCAGCTTGGGGGGGAGTAGTAGGAGCACAGATACGCAGTATTTT; cdr3_aa: CASSLGGSSRSTDTQYF
d_call: -; v_call: TRBV19; clone_size: -; j_call: TRBJ2-3; cdr3_nt: TGTGCCAGTAGTATTGACAGCTTAGATACGCAGTATTTT; cdr3_aa: CASSIDSLDTQYF
d_call: -; v_call: TRBV5-1; clone_size: few; j_call: TRBJ2-3; cdr3_nt: TGCGCCAGCAGCTTGCTTCAGGGGAGCACAGATACGCAGTATTTT; cdr3_aa: CASSLLQGSTDTQYF
d_call: -; v_call: TRBV7-9; clone_size: once; j_call: TRBJ1-3; cdr3_nt: TGTGCCAGCAGCTCGGGCTTTTACTCTGGAAACACCATATATTTT; cdr3_aa: CASSSGFYSGNTIYF
d_call: -; v_call: TRBV12-2; clone_size: -; j_call: TRBJ1-5; cdr3_nt: TGTGCAAGTCGCTTAAAGCGACAGGCTGGGAGCAATCAGCCCCAGCATTTT; cdr3_aa: CASRLKRQAGSNQPQHF
d_call: -; v_call: TRBV5-6; clone_size: -; j_call: TRBJ2-7; cdr3_nt: TGTGCCAGCAGCTTGGTTCAGGGCGGCCACGAGCAGTACTTC; cdr3_aa: CASSLVQGGHEQYF
d_call: -; v_call: TRBV11-3; clone_size: few; j_call: TRBJ2-7; cdr3_nt: TGTGCCAGCAGCTTAGGGGGGCCCGGGATATACGAGCAGTACTTC; cdr3_aa: CASSLGGPGIYEQYF
d_call: -; v_call: TRBV5-1; clone_size: -; j_call: TRBJ1-1; cdr3_nt: TGCGCCAGCAGCTTGGCTCGGACAAGGAACACTGAAGCTTTCTTT; cdr3_aa: CASSLARTRNTEAFF
d_call: TRBD1; v_call: TRBV28; clone_size: few; j_call: TRBJ1-5; cdr3_nt: TGTGCCAGCAGTTTAAGGACAGGGGACCAGCCCCAGCATTTT; cdr3_aa: CASSLRTGDQPQHF
d_call: -; v_call: TRBV2; clone_size: -; j_call: TRBJ2-5; cdr3_nt: TGTGCCAGCACCCGGAGGGGCGGGAAAGAGACCCAGTACTTC; cdr3_aa: CASTRRGGKETQYF
d_call: -; v_call: TRBV7-9; clone_size: -; j_call: TRBJ1-1; cdr3_nt: TGTGCCAGCAGCTATTACCGTTGGGGCGGGGGGACTGAAGCTTTCTTT; cdr3_aa: CASSYYRWGGGTEAFF
d_call: TRBD2; v_call: TRBV4-2; clone_size: -; j_call: TRBJ2-7; cdr3_nt: TGTGCCAGCAGCCTATCCGGGACTAGCGGGCCGTACGAGCAGTACTTC; cdr3_aa: CASSLSGTSGPYEQYF
d_call: -; v_call: TRBV5-1; clone_size: -; j_call: TRBJ2-5; cdr3_nt: TGCGCCAGCTCCCTGTGGGGGGGGACAGGAGAGACCCAGTACTTC; cdr3_aa: CASSLWGGTGETQYF
d_call: -; v_call: TRBV29-1; clone_size: -; j_call: TRBJ2-3; cdr3_nt: TGCAGCGTTGGAGTTACAGATACGCAGTATTTT; cdr3_aa: CSVGVTDTQYF
d_call: -; v_call: TRBV7-8; clone_size: -; j_call: TRBJ1-2; cdr3_nt: TGTGCCAGCAGCTTAGGTAATTGGCCTAACTATGGCTACACCTTC; cdr3_aa: CASSLGNWPNYGYTF
d_call: TRBD1; v_call: TRBV11-3; clone_size: -; j_call: TRBJ2-7; cdr3_nt: TGTGCCAGTCGACAGGGGCCCTACGAGCAGTACTTC; cdr3_aa: CASRQGPYEQYF
d_call: -; v_call: TRBV4-1; clone_size: -; j_call: TRBJ1-2; cdr3_nt: TGCGCCAGCAGCCAAGTGCAGACGGACAACTATGGCTACACCTTC; cdr3_aa: CASSQVQTDNYGYTF
d_call: -; v_call: TRBV9; clone_size: -; j_call: TRBJ2-1; cdr3_nt: TGTGCCAGCAGCGTAGGGGGTTGGGGAGACAATGAGCAGTTCTTC; cdr3_aa: CASSVGGWGDNEQFF
d_call: -; v_call: TRBV5-1; clone_size: -; j_call: TRBJ2-5; cdr3_nt: TGCGCCAGCAGCGCCGTTGGGGCAGAGACCCAGTACTTC; cdr3_aa: CASSAVGAETQYF
d_call: -; v_call: TRBV23-1; clone_size: -; j_call: TRBJ1-5; cdr3_nt: TGCGCCAGCACTCCCGGGGTCATGAATCAGCCCCAGCATTTT; cdr3_aa: CASTPGVMNQPQHF
d_call: -; v_call: TRBV6-5; clone_size: -; j_call: TRBJ1-2; cdr3_nt: TGTGCCAGCAGTTACAGGAACGGCTATGGCTACACCTTC; cdr3_aa: CASSYRNGYGYTF
d_call: -; v_call: TRBV6-6; clone_size: once; j_call: TRBJ2-7; cdr3_nt: TGTGCCAGCAGCCTGCTGGCAGGGACCTACGAGCAGTACTTC; cdr3_aa: CASSLLAGTYEQYF